The present TCR beta chain was sequenced within a study of blood T cell repertoires in COVID-19. Turning to the study itself: COVID-19 samples, acute and convalescent, were from the United States, Italy and Spain. PBMCs, B-cell-depleted T cells, or T cells provided the cDNA or gDNA that made up the material.

The CDR3 has 12 residues. Deletions cut 4 bases from V and 6 bases from J, with 6 bases between. The germline V gene has CDR1 LGHNT and CDR2 FRNRAP. This clone was observed once. Study processing details: Estimates of nucleated cell counts were drawn from the amplification of reference gene primers. Using immunoSEQ multiplex PCR, the repertoire was profiled, and TCRdb retains in-frame clones only, with some absent. V and J calls and clone size come straight from that table; D and trimming were deduced from the DNA. This repertoire shows roughly 460,000 clones, around 90% found once; its top ten account for around 0.92%. Seattle's enrolled individuals joined amid active infection and were then monitored longitudinally.

The chain carries TRBV12-5 and TRBJ2-2; D perhaps matches TRBD2 (5 bases). This receptor was taken from a man younger than 35 with COVID-19, enrolled during active disease. The sequencing sample was made of peripheral blood. DNA for the CDR3: TGTGCTAGTGGTTCGGGATCCGGGGAGCTGTTTTTT. It codes for CASGSGSGELFF.